A single sample is the source of the 22 T cell receptor beta chains below, sequenced in a study of T cell responses to AZD1222 COVID-19 vaccine. Clones were read by immunoSEQ multiplex PCR, and TCRdb kept only the in-frame ones, dropping some. The table has 94,000 or so clones, 85% to 90% seen once; the top ten hold approximately 25%. Here the sequenced sample was peripheral blood, taken on day 0 of AZD1222 vaccination. Receptors originate from an adult in good health.

This clone came up once. This rearrangement joins TRBV18 to TRBJ2-7; 7 bases fit TRBD1. J lost 0 bases, V lost 5 bases, and 7 bases had no gene match. Germline V lookup: CDR1 KGHSH, CDR2 LQKENI. The CDR3 consists of 15 residues. CDR3 nucleotide sequence: TGTGCCAGCTCAACACGACAGGGTAGCTCCTACGAGCAGTACTTC. It codes for CASSTRQGSSYEQYF.

The J gene is TRBJ2-7, the V gene TRBV6-5; 10 nucleotides align to TRBD1. V was clipped by 7 bases and J by 2 bases; unmatched bases: 5. CDR3 length: 14 residues. Per germline, CDR1 MNHEY and CDR2 SVGAGI. CDR3 amino acids: CASTIGQGAYEQYF. DNA of the CDR3: TGTGCCAGCACCATTGGACAGGGGGCCTACGAGCAGTACTTC.

V usage is TRBV3-1 (or the pseudogene TRBV3-2) and J usage is TRBJ2-7; D possibly corresponds to TRBD1 (7 bases). The CDR3 has 13 amino acids. The germline CDR1 and CDR2 sequences are LGHDT and YNNKEL (reference sequence). V gave up 4 bases and J gave up 12 bases, with 19 bases separating them. In DNA form, the CDR3 reads TGTGCCAGCAGCCCCGGGACAGCGAGGGGGGTGTACTTC. Residues: CASSPGTARGVYF.

This clone showed up just a few times. The V and J genes are TRBV30 and TRBJ2-3, with 8 bases that match TRBD2. Trimming took 0 bases from V and 4 from J; bases not matched to a gene: 0. Per the germline V gene, CDR1 is GTSNPN and CDR2 is SVGIG (reference sequence). The CDR3 totals 13 residues. The chain's CDR3 is CAWSVREADTQYF. As DNA, the CDR3 is TGTGCCTGGAGTGTGCGGGAGGCAGATACGCAGTATTTT.

The V call is TRBV28, the J call TRBJ2-7; 7 nucleotides line up with TRBD1. This CDR3 is built from 12 residues. The ends lost 9 bases at V and 3 bases at J; junction bases unmatched: 5. Germline lookup yields CDR1 MDHEN and CDR2 SYDVKM. In DNA, the CDR3 is TGTGCCAGTCGACAGGGAGTCTACGAGCAGTACTTC. As protein: CASRQGVYEQYF.

This chain links TRBV7-9 with TRBJ1-2; the D gene is possibly TRBD1 (6 bases). CDR1 and CDR2 from the germline V gene are SEHNR and FQNEAQ (reference sequence). V was shortened by 4 bases and J by 8 bases, with 11 bases between the two germline ends. The length of the CDR3 is 12 residues. The CDR3, as DNA: TGTGCCAGCAGCTCAAACAGGGAGGGCTACACCTTC. Translated, it gives CASSSNREGYTF.

This clone appeared once. The CDR3 DNA reads as TGTGCCAGCAGCCACCGGGACAGGGGGTTGTACGAGCAGTACTTC. Encoded protein: CASSHRDRGLYEQYF. The genes are TRBV7-9 and TRBJ2-7; TRBD1 aligns across 11 bases. Unmatched junction bases numbered 7, after V lost 5 bases and J lost 4 bases. CDR3 size: 15 residues. The germline V gene has CDR1 SEHNR and CDR2 FQNEAQ (reference sequence).

CDR3 region: CASSLGTSGRFQQFF. Here the CDR3 DNA reads TGTGCCAGCAGCTTAGGGACTAGCGGGAGGTTTCAGCAGTTCTTC. The rearrangement links TRBV7-3 to TRBJ2-1; TRBD2 matches 15 bases. With 2 bases clipped from V and 11 bases from J, the junction kept 4 bases outside the gene matches. The germline V gene encodes CDR1 SGHTA and CDR2 FQGTGA. The CDR3 runs to 15 residues.

The rearrangement uses TRBV15 and TRBJ2-1, with 7 bases aligning to TRBD2. This CDR3 is 15 amino acids long. Germline lookup yields CDR1 LNHNV and CDR2 YYDKDF (reference sequence). Trimming removed 8 bases from V and 5 bases from J; junction bases left unmatched: 12. For the CDR3, the DNA is TGTGCCACCCTCGCGGACGGGGGGAGTAACAATGAGCAGTTCTTC. Protein product: CATLADGGSNNEQFF.

This chain links TRBV19 with TRBJ2-3; D is perhaps TRBD2 (5 bases). The CDR3 is 15 residues long. V was shortened by 6 bases and J by 0 bases, with 13 bases between the two germline ends. CDR1 and CDR2 (germline): LNHDA, SQIVND (reference sequence). The DNA of the CDR3 is TGTGCCAGTAGCCGGGGAGCGGCTAGCACAGATACGCAGTATTTT. It is translated as CASSRGAASTDTQYF. Variable domain in full (rest from reference TRBV19 and TRBJ2-3): DGGITQSPKYLFRKEGQNVTLSCEQNLNHDAMYWYRQDPGQGLRLIYYSQIVNDFQKGDIAEGYSVSREKKESFPLTVTSAQKNPTAFYLCASSRGAASTDTQYFGPGTRLTVL.

The rearrangement links TRBV18 to TRBJ1-1, with D possibly TRBD1 on 6 matching bases. CDR1 and CDR2 (germline): KGHSH, LQKENI. The CDR3 is made up of 14 amino acids. Trimming took 2 bases from V and 1 from J, leaving 8 bases between them. CDR3 nucleotides: TGTGCCAGCTCACCAAGGGGGAAGAACACTGAAGCTTTCTTT. This encodes CASSPRGKNTEAFF. Looking up the rest from reference TRBV18 and TRBJ1-1 gives the full variable domain: NAGVMQNPRHLVRRRGQEARLRCSPMKGHSHVYWYRQLPEEGLKFMVYLQKENIIDESGMPKERFSAEFPKEGPSILRIQQVVRGDSAAYFCASSPRGKNTEAFFGQGTRLTVV.

The chain combines TRBV30 with TRBJ2-1; 15 nucleotides agree with TRBD2. V shed 3 bases and J 6 bases; nucleotides not matched to a gene: 3. This CDR3 spans 15 amino acids. CDR1 and CDR2 (germline): GTSNPN, SVGIG (reference sequence). The CDR3 loop is CAWSEGLAGGNEQFF. CDR3 nucleotides: TGTGCCTGGAGCGAGGGACTAGCGGGAGGCAATGAGCAGTTCTTC.

The chain joins TRBV2 to TRBJ2-7; D is undetermined. Germline CDR1 SNHLY, CDR2 FYNNEI. The CDR3 is made up of 12 amino acids. The ends were cut back, 7 bases at V and 2 bases at J, with 9 bases in the middle. The CDR3 coding sequence is TGTGCCAGCATGGGAATGACCTACGAGCAGTACTTC. This gives the protein CASMGMTYEQYF.

This clone appeared once. The chain recombines TRBV7-9 with TRBJ2-1; 14 bases are shared with TRBD2. The CDR3 has 17 amino acids. The germline CDR1 and CDR2 sequences are SEHNR and FQNEAQ (reference sequence). Unmatched junction bases numbered 13, after V lost 5 bases and J lost 10 bases. The CDR3 nucleotides are TGTGCCAGCAGCACGGTCTCGGGACTAGCGGGAGTGCGCGAGCAGTTCTTC. Translation: CASSTVSGLAGVREQFF.

This rearrangement joins TRBV4-1 to TRBJ2-2; D ambiguous. The CDR3 has 14 amino acids. CDR1 and CDR2 from the germline V gene are MGHRA and YSYEKL. V lost 1 base, J lost 5 bases, and 8 bases lay in between. In DNA, the CDR3 is TGCGCCAGCAGCCAAGGCTTTGGAACCGGGGAGCTGTTTTTT. Its translation: CASSQGFGTGELFF.

In DNA, the CDR3 is TGTGCCAGCTCACCCTTCTTGATAGGAAACCTCGCGAACACCGGGGAGCTGTTTTTT. It yields the protein CASSPFLIGNLANTGELFF. This chain uses TRBV18 with TRBJ2-2; no firm D call. Germline CDR1 and CDR2: KGHSH and LQKENI. CDR3 size: 19 residues. Trimming took off 3 bases at V and 0 bases at J, with 20 bases between the two ends. Drawing the rest from reference TRBV18 and TRBJ2-2, the complete variable domain is NAGVMQNPRHLVRRRGQEARLRCSPMKGHSHVYWYRQLPEEGLKFMVYLQKENIIDESGMPKERFSAEFPKEGPSILRIQQVVRGDSAAYFCASSPFLIGNLANTGELFFGEGSRLTVL.

This chain connects TRBV30 to TRBJ2-5; maybe TRBD2 (5 bases). This CDR3 comprises 13 residues. Germline assignment: CDR1 GTSNPN and CDR2 SVGIG (reference sequence). V was cut by 2 bases and J by 5 bases, with 12 bases left in between. The CDR3 region is CAWSRASFETQYF. The CDR3 bases are TGTGCCTGGAGTAGGGCTAGCTTCGAGACCCAGTACTTC.

This sequence joins TRBV28 and TRBJ2-2; D is ambiguous. In germline, CDR1 is MDHEN, CDR2 SYDVKM. The CDR3 contains 12 residues. V lost 8 bases, J lost 8 bases, and 12 bases lay in between. The CDR3: CASRLPGGELFF. The CDR3 bases are TGTGCCAGCCGGCTCCCCGGGGGGGAGCTGTTTTTT.

The V call is TRBV11-2, the J call TRBJ1-6; D uncertain. Germline V gene sequence: CDR1 SGHAT, CDR2 FQNNGV. The CDR3 spans 12 residues. The germline V and J ends were trimmed by 8 bases and 10 bases, with 12 bases remaining between them. CDR3 nucleotides: TGTGCCAGCGCTGGGGTGGGCTCACCCCTCCACTTT. Protein: CASAGVGSPLHF.

J is TRBJ2-7 and V is TRBV7-9; D is perhaps TRBD2 (5 bases). Trimming left V 0 bases short and J 2 bases short, with 17 bases between. The V gene's germline CDR1 is SEHNR and CDR2 FQNEAQ (reference sequence). The CDR3 spans 17 residues. This CDR3 reads CASSLALSSGNPYEQYF. The CDR3, as DNA: TGTGCCAGCAGCTTAGCGCTCTCGAGCGGTAACCCCTACGAGCAGTACTTC.

J is TRBJ2-3 and V is TRBV7-3; D is undetermined. Germline CDR1 SGHTA, CDR2 FQGTGA. The CDR3 is 12 amino acids. Trimming stripped 5 bases from V and 6 bases from J, with 9 bases between. The CDR3 region has the DNA TGTGCCAGCAGCCCCCCCGGGGATACGCAGTATTTT. Its protein is CASSPPGDTQYF.

The chain carries TRBV9 and TRBJ2-3; D is possibly TRBD2 (5 bases). Germline CDR1 is SGDLS and CDR2 is YYNGEE. This CDR3 spans 14 amino acids. V shed 4 bases and J shed 1 base, with 10 bases lying between them. The CDR3 loop reads CASSTGRGTDTQYF. For the CDR3, the DNA is TGTGCCAGCAGCACCGGGCGGGGCACAGATACGCAGTATTTT.